The T cell receptor beta chain under discussion was sequenced for a study of long-term antiretroviral therapy in people with HIV. Study findings and constraints: Post-ART, diversity grew, though it stayed under transplant donor control levels.

On this clone itself: No antigen is known for it.

With 4 bases clipped from V and 8 bases from J, the junction kept 5 bases outside the gene matches. The CDR3 extends over 14 amino acids. Germline assignment: CDR1 MNHNS and CDR2 SASEGT. The authors ran the immunoSEQ assay, v3.0, at survey level. Clones were read by immunoSEQ multiplex PCR, and TCRdb kept only the in-frame ones, dropping some. The data hold about 28,000 clones, with approximately 80% observed a single time. No donor had fewer than one pre-ART PBMC sample or fewer than two post-ART PBMC samples. Samples held 1-10 million cryopreserved PBMC before DNA extraction. This chain uses TRBV6-1 with TRBJ2-1; 10 bases are a match to TRBD1. The receptor was derived from a man younger than 45 with HIV. The sample here was unsorted PBMCs, taken 2.8 years after starting antiretroviral therapy. CDR3 in DNA: TGTGCCAGCAGTGTCCGGGACAGGGGCTATGAGCAGTTCTTC. It translates to CASSVRDRGYEQFF.